These 14 T cell receptor beta chains share one sample of origin, sequenced in a study of cytomegalovirus exposure and HLA in healthy donors. It was with 60 Vbeta and 13 Jbeta primers that the PCR ran. Libraries were prepared by immunoSEQ multiplex PCR; TCRdb keeps only in-frame clonotypes and omits some of them. In the table there are some 170,000 clones, 82% of which are singletons. Sequencing used PBMCs. These TCRs come from a girl aged 5 to 17 in good health and CMV-seropositive.

CDR3 region: CASSLGRDITGELFF. In DNA form, the CDR3 reads TGTGCCAGCAGCTTGGGGCGGGATATCACCGGGGAGCTGTTTTTT. The gene calls are TRBV5-4 and TRBJ2-2; perhaps TRBD2 as D (6 bases). The CDR3 is 15 amino acids. V lost 0 bases to trimming and J lost 4 bases, with 10 bases between them. The germline V gene encodes CDR1 SGHNT and CDR2 YYREEE (reference sequence).

In its sample, this clone was seen a few times. This chain links TRBV18 with TRBJ2-7, with a weak D call TRBD1 (5 bases). The CDR3 spans 12 residues. Trimming took off 3 bases at V and 7 bases at J, with 10 bases between the two ends. Germline V gene data show CDR1 as KGHSH and CDR2 as LQKENI. The CDR3 DNA follows: TGTGCCAGCTCACCTGCCAGGGAAGAGCAGTACTTC. Translated, it gives CASSPAREEQYF.

The CDR3 coding sequence is TGTGCCAGCAGCCGAAATACAGAGAGCTCCTACAATGAGCAGTTCTTC. Protein: CASSRNTESSYNEQFF. The chain employs TRBV7-6 and TRBJ2-1, with no clear D. The V gene's germline CDR1 is SGHVS and CDR2 FNYEAQ. Trimming took 5 bases from V and 0 from J, leaving 14 bases between them. This CDR3 has 16 residues.

This chain uses TRBV29-1 with TRBJ1-5; D is possibly TRBD1 (5 bases). Trimming removed 7 bases at V and 3 bases at J, with 10 bases between. Germline V gene sequence: CDR1 SQVTM, CDR2 ANQGSEA. The CDR3 is made up of 12 amino acids. Here the CDR3 reads CSARGVNQPQHF. The CDR3 DNA reads as TGCAGCGCCCGGGGGGTCAATCAGCCCCAGCATTTT.

This sequence joins TRBV5-4 and TRBJ2-4; 10 bases are a match to TRBD2. V lost 0 bases to trimming and J lost 3 bases; unmatched junction nucleotides: 3. This CDR3 region has 16 residues. The germline CDR1 and CDR2 sequences are SGHNT and YYREEE (reference sequence). The DNA of the CDR3 is TGTGCCAGCAGCTTGGGTAGCGGGAGGAGCAAAAACATTCAGTACTTC. It encodes CASSLGSGRSKNIQYF.

The chain carries TRBV5-1 and TRBJ2-7, with 13 bases lining up with TRBD2. Germline CDR1 SGHRS, CDR2 YFSETQ. J lost 3 bases, V lost 4 bases, and 4 bases had no gene match. This CDR3 spans 15 amino acids. The DNA of the CDR3 is TGCGCCAGCAGCCCCGGGACTAGCGGGATCTACGAGCAGTACTTC. Translated, it gives CASSPGTSGIYEQYF.

The genes are TRBV11-2 and TRBJ1-1, with 8 bases fitting TRBD1. The CDR3 covers 13 residues. V shed 7 bases, J shed 5 bases, and the junction held 6 bases outside the gene matches. Germline CDR1 SGHAT, CDR2 FQNNGV. CDR3 DNA: TGTGCCAGCACCAGGGGGCTGGGGACTGAAGCTTTCTTT. It is translated as CASTRGLGTEAFF. The full variable domain, rest sourced from reference TRBV11-2 and TRBJ1-1, is EAGVAQSPRYKIIEKRQSVAFWCNPISGHATLYWYQQILGQGPKLLIQFQNNGVVDDSQLPKDRFSAERLKGVDSTLKIQPAKLEDSAVYLCASTRGLGTEAFFGQGTRLTVV.

V usage is TRBV9 and J usage is TRBJ1-1, with a tentative D call TRBD1 (6 bases). This CDR3 spans 13 amino acids. Germline V CDR1 and CDR2: SGDLS, YYNGEE. Trimming removed 0 bases at V and 8 bases at J, with 11 bases between. The CDR3 nucleotides read TGTGCCAGCAGCGTAGAGATTACAGGGGAAGCTTTCTTT. The encoded protein is CASSVEITGEAFF.

This clone has just one count. The V call is TRBV11-2, the J call TRBJ2-3; maybe TRBD1 (5 bases). The V end lost 0 bases, the J end lost 4 bases, and 8 bases lay between the germline ends. CDR3 length: 14 amino acids. CDR1 SGHAT and CDR2 FQNNGV come from the germline V gene. CDR3 nucleotides: TGTGCCAGCAGCTTAGAGCGCAGGGCAGATACGCAGTATTTT. It yields the protein CASSLERRADTQYF.

This clone was counted only a few times. The chain is built from TRBV7-6 and TRBJ2-1; TRBD1 aligns across 9 bases. CDR1 and CDR2 from the germline V gene are SGHVS and FNYEAQ. The CDR3 has 12 residues. V lost 5 bases and J lost 11; bases outside the gene matches: 4. The CDR3 region has the DNA TGTGCCAGCAGCCCACAGGGGGCTAAGCAGTTCTTC. The encoded protein is CASSPQGAKQFF. Variable domain in full (rest from reference TRBV7-6 and TRBJ2-1): GAGVSQSPRYKVTKRGQDVALRCDPISGHVSLYWYRQALGQGPEFLTYFNYEAQQDKSGLPNDRFSAERPEGSISTLTIQRTEQRDSAMYRCASSPQGAKQFFGPGTRLTVL.

In its sample, this clone was seen a few times. V and J are TRBV30 and TRBJ1-3, with D uncertain. V lost 4 bases and J 8 bases, leaving 15 bases between the germline ends. The CDR3 is 13 amino acids. CDR1 is GTSNPN and CDR2 is SVGIG in the germline V gene (reference sequence). The CDR3 DNA is TGTGCCTGGACTCGCCCCCTCGGAGACACCATATATTTT. Residues: CAWTRPLGDTIYF.

The chain combines TRBV28 with TRBJ2-7, with D unresolved. V was trimmed by 5 bases and J by 1 base, leaving 6 bases between them. CDR3 length: 12 residues. Looked up from germline, CDR1 is MDHEN and CDR2 is SYDVKM. The CDR3 coding sequence is TGTGCCAGCAGTCCTCCTTCCTACGAGCAGTACTTC. It specifies CASSPPSYEQYF.

The chain links TRBV5-4 to TRBJ2-7; 11 bases match TRBD2. The CDR3 is 15 amino acids. Trimming at V came to 4 bases and at J to 2 bases, leaving 5 bases not matched to a gene. Per the germline V gene, CDR1 is SGHNT and CDR2 is YYREEE (reference sequence). The CDR3 DNA reads TGTGCCAGCAGCGTCCTAGCGGGAGGTCCCTACGAGCAGTACTTC. As protein: CASSVLAGGPYEQYF.

The chain has TRBV5-1 and TRBJ1-5; tentative D call: TRBD1 (5 bases). Germline V gives CDR1 SGHRS, CDR2 YFSETQ. The CDR3 loop spans 15 amino acids. Trimming removed 0 bases from V and 5 bases from J, with 12 bases in between. The CDR3 DNA reads TGCGCCAGCAGCTTGGTTTCCGGAGGGGATCAGCCCCAGCATTTT. Encoded protein: CASSLVSGGDQPQHF.